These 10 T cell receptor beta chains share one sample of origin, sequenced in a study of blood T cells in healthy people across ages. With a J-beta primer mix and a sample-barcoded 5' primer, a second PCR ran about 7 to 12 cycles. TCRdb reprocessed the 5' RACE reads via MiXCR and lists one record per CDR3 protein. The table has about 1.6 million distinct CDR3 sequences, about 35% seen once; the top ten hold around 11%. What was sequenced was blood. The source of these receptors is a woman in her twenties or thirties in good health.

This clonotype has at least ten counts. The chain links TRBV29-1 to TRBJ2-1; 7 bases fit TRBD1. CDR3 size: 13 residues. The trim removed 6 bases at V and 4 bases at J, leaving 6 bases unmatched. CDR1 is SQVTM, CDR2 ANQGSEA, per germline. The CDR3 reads CSVMGDSYNEQFF. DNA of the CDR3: TGCAGCGTCATGGGGGACAGTTACAATGAGCAGTTCTTC.

CDR3 bases: TGTGCCAGCAGCTACCGCCCTTCCCTAACCGACGAGCAGTACTTC. Its translation is CASSYRPSLTDEQYF. The J gene is TRBJ2-5, the V gene TRBV7-9; D is unclear. The DNA end is more similar to TRBJ2-7, so the J call may be wrong. The CDR3 runs 15 residues. CDR1 is SEHNR and CDR2 is FQNEAQ in the germline V gene (reference sequence).

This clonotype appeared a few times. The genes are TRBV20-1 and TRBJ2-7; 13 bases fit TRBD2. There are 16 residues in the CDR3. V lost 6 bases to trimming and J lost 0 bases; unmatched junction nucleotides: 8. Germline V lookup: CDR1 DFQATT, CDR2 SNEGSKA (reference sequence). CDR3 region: CSASGTSGARSYEQYF. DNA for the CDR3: TGCAGTGCCTCCGGGACTAGCGGGGCCCGCTCCTACGAGCAGTACTTC.

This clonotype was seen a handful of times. For the CDR3, the DNA is TGTGCCAGCAGCCTCGGGGGGGCTCTTTTAGGGTACAATGAGCAGTTCTTC. This sequence encodes CASSLGGALLGYNEQFF. The gene calls are TRBV3-1 and TRBJ2-1, with TRBD2 identical over 8 bases. From germline, CDR1 is LGHDT and CDR2 YNNKEL (reference sequence). V lost 4 bases and J lost 4; bases outside the gene matches: 12. The CDR3 has 17 amino acids.

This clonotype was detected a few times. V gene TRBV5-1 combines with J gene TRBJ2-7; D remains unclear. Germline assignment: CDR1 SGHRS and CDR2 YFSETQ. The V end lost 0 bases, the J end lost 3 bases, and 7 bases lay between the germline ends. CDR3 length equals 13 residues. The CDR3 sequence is CASSLEGNYEQYF. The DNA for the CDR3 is TGCGCCAGCAGCTTGGAGGGCAACTACGAGCAGTACTTC.

The CDR3 nucleotides read TGTGCCAGCAGCAAGGCCGGGACTAGCTTAGGTGATGAGCAGTTCTTC. Translating it yields CASSKAGTSLGDEQFF. The chain employs TRBV21-1 and TRBJ2-1; TRBD2 is taken as the D call from the table, unchecked against the DNA. TRBV21-1 is a pseudogene segment. CDR3 length: 16 residues.

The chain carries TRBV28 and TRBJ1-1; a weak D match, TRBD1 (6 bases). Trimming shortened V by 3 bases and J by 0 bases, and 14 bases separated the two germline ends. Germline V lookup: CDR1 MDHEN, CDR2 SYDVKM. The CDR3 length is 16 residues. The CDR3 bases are TGTGCCAGCAGTTTCCTGGGGGCAGGGATGAACACTGAAGCTTTCTTT. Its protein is CASSFLGAGMNTEAFF. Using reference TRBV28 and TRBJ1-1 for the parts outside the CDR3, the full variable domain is DVKVTQSSRYLVKRTGEKVFLECVQDMDHENMFWYRQDPGLGLRLIYFSYDVKMKEKGDIPEGYSVSREKKERFSLILESASTNQTSMYLCASSFLGAGMNTEAFFGQGTRLTVV.

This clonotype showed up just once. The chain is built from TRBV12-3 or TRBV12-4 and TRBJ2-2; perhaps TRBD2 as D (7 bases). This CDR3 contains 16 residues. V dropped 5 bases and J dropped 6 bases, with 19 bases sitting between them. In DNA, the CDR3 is TGTGCCAGCAGTCCCATCGGGGGGCGTAGTTCCGGGGAGCTGTTTTTT. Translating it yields CASSPIGGRSSGELFF.

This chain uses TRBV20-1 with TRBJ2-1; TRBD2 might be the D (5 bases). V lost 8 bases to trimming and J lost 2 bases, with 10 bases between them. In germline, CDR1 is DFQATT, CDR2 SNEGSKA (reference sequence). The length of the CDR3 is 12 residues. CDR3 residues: CSTEGPYNEQFF. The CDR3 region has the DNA TGCAGTACCGAGGGCCCCTACAATGAGCAGTTCTTC.

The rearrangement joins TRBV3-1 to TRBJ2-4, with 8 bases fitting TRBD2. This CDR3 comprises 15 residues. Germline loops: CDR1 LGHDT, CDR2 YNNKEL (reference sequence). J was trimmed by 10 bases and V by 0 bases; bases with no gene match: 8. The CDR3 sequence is CASSQDSLAGGIQYF. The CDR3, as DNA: TGTGCCAGCAGCCAAGATTCGCTAGCGGGCGGAATTCAGTACTTC.